Here is one T cell receptor beta chain with its context. Its cognate antigen is unknown. The primer mix had 60 Vbeta and 13 Jbeta primers. Only in-frame clones appear in the TCRdb table, and some are missing; sequencing was by immunoSEQ multiplex PCR. Of over 150,000 clones in the sample, roughly 80% were seen once. V shed 6 bases, J shed 9 bases, and the junction held 10 bases outside the gene matches. Germline values: CDR1 SGHTA, CDR2 FQGTGA. This CDR3 spans 13 amino acids. The entry originates in a study of cytomegalovirus exposure and HLA in healthy donors. Study-wide results and limits: Among TCR beta chains, those listed as cytomegalovirus-associated numbered about 150. Presence/absence analyses assumed roughly uniform sequencing depth across donors, which may not hold. A later analysis linked some 17,000 TCR beta sequences to HLA alleles at 0.05 false discovery rate. DRB1 showed the most TCR associations and HLA-C the fewest in a later analysis, as rates varied by HLA locus.

This chain connects TRBV7-3 to TRBJ2-5; 7 positions agree with TRBD2. The sequencing input was PBMCs. The sequence came from a man younger than 45 in good health and CMV-seropositive. The DNA for the CDR3 is TGTGCCAGCAGTCTCGGACTAGAGGGTGCCCAGTACTTC. Translating gives CASSLGLEGAQYF.